The 22 T cell receptor beta chains presented below share a single source sample, sequenced in a study of blood T cells in healthy people across ages. The use of a sample-barcoded 5' primer and a J-beta primer mix characterized a second PCR of roughly 6 to 11 cycles. Each CDR3 protein gets one entry after TCRdb re-called the 5' RACE reads with MiXCR. The sample contains roughly 1,300,000 distinct CDR3 sequences, approximately 59% of which appear only once. The material sequenced was blood. These receptors were taken from a man younger than 35 in good health.

Here the CDR3 reads CRASDDYEQYF. The CDR3 DNA reads as TGCAGGGCCAGTGATGACTACGAGCAGTACTTC. The genes are TRBV20-1 and TRBJ2-7, with D unresolved. There are 11 residues in the CDR3. Germline V lookup: CDR1 DFQATT, CDR2 SNEGSKA (reference sequence).

The chain couples TRBV3-1 to TRBJ2-3, with TRBD2 as a possible D gene (6 bases). The CDR3 is made up of 16 amino acids. V was pared by 0 bases and J by 0 bases, with 10 bases between. Germline lookup yields CDR1 LGHDT and CDR2 YNNKEL (reference sequence). The DNA for the CDR3 is TGTGCCAGCAGCCAAGACACTAGCCCTAGCACAGATACGCAGTATTTT. Its translation is CASSQDTSPSTDTQYF.

This clonotype was observed a single time. V and J are TRBV6-5 and TRBJ2-1, with 8 bases fitting TRBD1. The V gene end was trimmed by 0 bases and the J gene end by 6 bases; junction bases not matched to a gene: 4. CDR3 length equals 15 residues. Germline V lookup: CDR1 MNHEY, CDR2 SVGAGI. CDR3 nucleotide sequence: TGTGCCAGCAGTTACTCAGGACAGGGCGCCAATGAGCAGTTCTTC. This codes for CASSYSGQGANEQFF.

The chain joins TRBV7-9 to TRBJ1-4; D may be TRBD1 (6 bases). Per the germline V gene, CDR1 is SEHNR and CDR2 is FQNEAQ (reference sequence). This CDR3 is built from 17 residues. V was shortened by 1 base and J by 8 bases, with 20 bases between the two germline ends. CDR3 in DNA: TGTGCCAGCAGCTTAGGGTGGGGTCGGGACACCGGAGAAAAACTGTTTTTT. It translates to CASSLGWGRDTGEKLFF. Together with reference TRBV7-9 and TRBJ1-4, the CDR3 gives the full variable domain: DTGVSQNPRHKITKRGQNVTFRCDPISEHNRLYWYRQTLGQGPEFLTYFQNEAQLEKSRLLSDRFSAERPKGSFSTLEIQRTEQGDSAMYLCASSLGWGRDTGEKLFFGSGTQLSVL.

The chain couples TRBV14 to TRBJ1-3, with unresolved D. The germline V gene encodes CDR1 SGHDN and CDR2 FVKESK. The CDR3 contains 12 residues. Trimming cost V 6 bases and J 4 bases, with 7 bases left between them. CDR3 in DNA: TGTGCCAGCAGTCATGACGGAAACACCATATATTTT. It specifies CASSHDGNTIYF. Using reference TRBV14 and TRBJ1-3 for the parts outside the CDR3, the full variable domain is EAGVTQFPSHSVIEKGQTVTLRCDPISGHDNLYWYRRVMGKEIKFLLHFVKESKQDESGMPNNRFLAERTGGTYSTLKVQPAELEDSGVYFCASSHDGNTIYFGEGSWLTVV.

The CDR3 DNA reads TGTGCCAGCAGCCCGGGACTAGCGATGAACATTCAGTACTTC. Its protein product is CASSPGLAMNIQYF. The chain links TRBV7-8 to TRBJ2-4; 10 bases fit TRBD2. This CDR3 contains 14 residues. The germline CDR1 and CDR2 sequences are SGHVS and FQNEAQ. Trimming at V came to 5 bases and at J to 7 bases, leaving 5 bases not matched to a gene. The variable domain in full, completed from reference TRBV7-8 and TRBJ2-4, reads GAGVSQSPRYKVAKRGQDVALRCDPISGHVSLFWYQQALGQGPEFLTYFQNEAQLDKSGLPSDRFFAERPEGSVSTLKIQRTQQEDSAVYLCASSPGLAMNIQYFGAGTRLSVL.

The rearrangement uses TRBV4-1 and TRBJ2-4, with D possibly being TRBD2 (6 bases). The J call may be wrong; the DNA end is better matched by TRBJ2-7. The germline gives CDR1 MGHRA, CDR2 YSYEKL. This CDR3 is 15 amino acids long. The CDR3 region is CASSQDFSGLPEQYF. The CDR3 DNA reads TGCGCCAGCAGCCAAGATTTTTCAGGACTACCCGAGCAGTACTTC.

This clonotype was observed a handful of times. The genes are TRBV4-1 and TRBJ1-4; no reliable D call. Trimming pared 4 bases from V and 8 bases from J, leaving 14 bases between. CDR1 is MGHRA and CDR2 is YSYEKL in the germline V gene. This CDR3 has 14 residues. Here the CDR3 reads CASSPSRWKEKLFF. In nucleotides, the CDR3 is TGCGCCAGCAGCCCGTCAAGATGGAAGGAAAAACTGTTTTTT.

This clonotype was detected a few times. The chain is built from TRBV29-1 and TRBJ2-1; 7 nucleotides line up with TRBD2. The CDR3 runs to 14 residues. Germline V gene sequence: CDR1 SQVTM, CDR2 ANQGSEA. The V gene end was trimmed by 5 bases and the J gene end by 7 bases; junction bases not matched to a gene: 11. CDR3 bases: TGCAGCGTTTTGATGAGCGGGGCGGGGAATGAGCAGTTCTTC. It is translated as CSVLMSGAGNEQFF.

The gene calls are TRBV6-5 and TRBJ1-2; perhaps TRBD1 as D (5 bases). V was clipped by 0 bases and J by 6 bases, with 17 bases between them. This CDR3 comprises 16 residues. The germline V gene has CDR1 MNHEY and CDR2 SVGAGI. CDR3 sequence reads: CASSYSIVGALDGYTF. The CDR3 region has the DNA TGTGCCAGCAGTTACTCGATTGTAGGGGCGCTCGATGGCTACACCTTC.

This clonotype was observed once. The V and J genes are TRBV4-1 and TRBJ2-7; D is possibly TRBD2 (5 bases). Germline V lookup: CDR1 MGHRA, CDR2 YSYEKL. This CDR3 comprises 17 residues. V lost 1 base, J lost 0 bases, and 16 bases lay in between. CDR3 amino acids: CASSQASAGLNSYEQYF. Here the CDR3 DNA reads TGCGCCAGCAGCCAAGCTTCCGCCGGACTTAACTCCTACGAGCAGTACTTC.

The J gene is TRBJ2-1, the V gene TRBV4-2; D is uncertain. V gave up 0 bases and J gave up 8 bases, with 8 bases separating them. Germline V gene lookup returns CDR1 LGHNA and CDR2 YNFKEQ. The CDR3 is made up of 13 amino acids. The chain's CDR3 is CASSQDLGYEQFF. Here the CDR3 DNA reads TGTGCCAGCAGCCAAGATTTGGGATATGAGCAGTTCTTC.

The rearrangement joins TRBV5-1 to TRBJ1-1; TRBD1 aligns across 10 bases. The ends lost 3 bases at V and 4 bases at J; junction bases unmatched: 6. This CDR3 contains 15 residues. Germline V gene sequence: CDR1 SGHRS, CDR2 YFSETQ. CDR3: CASSYRTGGLTEAFF. The CDR3 region has the DNA TGCGCCAGCAGCTACCGGACAGGGGGGCTCACTGAAGCTTTCTTT.

The chain couples TRBV20-1 to TRBJ1-2; 12 positions match TRBD1. This CDR3 contains 15 residues. Germline CDR1 reads DFQATT; CDR2 reads SNEGSKA (reference sequence). The J segment lost 7 bases and the V segment lost 3 bases, leaving 9 bases of the junction unmatched. Written as DNA, the CDR3 is TGCAGTGCTAGGGGGTCCGGGACAGGGGGCTCTGGCTACACCTTC. As protein: CSARGSGTGGSGYTF.

The gene calls are TRBV7-8 and TRBJ2-5; 10 bases agree with TRBD1. The V and J ends lost 6 bases and 3 bases, in that order; junction bases with no gene match: 7. Germline V gene lookup returns CDR1 SGHVS and CDR2 FQNEAQ. This CDR3 region has 15 residues. The DNA for the CDR3 is TGTGCCAGCAGTCCGACAGGGGGCTGGGAAGAGACCCAGTACTTC. This gives the protein CASSPTGGWEETQYF.

There are a few counts of this clonotype. This chain uses TRBV7-6 with TRBJ2-3; 9 nucleotides line up with TRBD2. Trimming took 5 bases from V and 0 from J; bases not matched to a gene: 3. The CDR3 spans 15 residues. Germline assignment: CDR1 SGHVS and CDR2 FNYEAQ. The CDR3 DNA is TGTGCCAGCAGCGCGACTAGCGGAAGCACAGATACGCAGTATTTT. It specifies CASSATSGSTDTQYF.

The chain couples TRBV6-2 or TRBV6-3 to TRBJ2-3; 7 nucleotides align to TRBD2. V gave up 2 bases and J gave up 14 bases; unmatched junction bases: 7. The CDR3 is 12 amino acids. From germline, CDR1 is MNHEY and CDR2 SVGEGT. CDR3 in DNA: TGTGCCAGCAGTTACAATCGGGAGGAAACGTATTTT. Its translation is CASSYNREETYF.

J is TRBJ2-7 and V is TRBV27, with 7 nucleotides matching TRBD1. Trimming at V came to 7 bases and at J to 6 bases, leaving 12 bases not matched to a gene. Per the germline V gene, CDR1 is MNHEY and CDR2 is SMNVEV (reference sequence). This CDR3 is 14 amino acids long. The CDR3 sequence: CASKERQGHSEQYF. CDR3 DNA sequence: TGTGCCAGCAAAGAAAGACAGGGACATTCCGAGCAGTACTTC.

V and J are TRBV9 and TRBJ1-4; the D is unclear. Trimming removed 0 bases from V and 4 bases from J, with 10 bases in between. Germline V lookup: CDR1 SGDLS, CDR2 YYNGEE. The CDR3 consists of 15 residues. CDR3: CASSVGGGYNEKLFF. The CDR3, as DNA: TGTGCCAGCAGCGTAGGCGGCGGATATAATGAAAAACTGTTTTTT.

This clonotype was found a few times. V gene TRBV20-1 combines with J gene TRBJ2-5; D tentatively reads TRBD1 or TRBD2 (5 bases each). V was clipped by 3 bases and J by 10 bases, with 24 bases between them. CDR3 length: 15 residues. Germline CDR1 is DFQATT and CDR2 is SNEGSKA (reference sequence). The CDR3 bases are TGCAGTGCTAGCGCTCCCCGGGACCCCCTTGTCAGCCAGTACTTC. Amino acids: CSASAPRDPLVSQYF.

The V call is TRBV5-6, the J call TRBJ2-7; 9 nucleotides agree with TRBD1. The J call may be incorrect, as the DNA end agrees better with TRBJ2-5. The CDR3 contains 17 residues. The germline CDR1 and CDR2 sequences are SGHDT and YYEEEE. The CDR3 sequence: CASSLLAGQGREETQYF. CDR3 nucleotides: TGTGCCAGCAGCTTGTTGGCCGGACAGGGGCGGGAAGAGACCCAGTACTTC.

This chain connects TRBV6-5 to TRBJ2-1; 8 nucleotides agree with TRBD2. From germline, CDR1 is MNHEY and CDR2 SVGAGI. The V and J ends lost 0 bases and 8 bases, in that order; junction bases with no gene match: 9. The length of the CDR3 is 16 residues. The CDR3 sequence: CASSYSILGREDEQFF. The DNA of the CDR3 is TGTGCCAGCAGTTACTCGATCCTCGGGAGGGAAGATGAGCAGTTCTTC.